This entry concerns a single T cell receptor (beta chain). The sample originates from a study of T cells after somatic rescue of genetic block. Germline V lookup: CDR1 MDHEN, CDR2 SYDVKM. V was shortened by 5 bases and J by 7 bases, with 18 bases between the two germline ends. The CDR3 is 15 amino acids. TCRdb keeps only in-frame clones here, not all; method: immunoSEQ multiplex PCR. The sample contains 15,000 or so clones, about 70% of which appear only once. The sequence came from a boy younger than 18. Sequences were obtained from peripheral blood mononuclear cells (PBMCs). The rearrangement uses TRBV28 and TRBJ2-1; D is perhaps TRBD1 or TRBD2 (5 bases each). The CDR3 DNA reads TGTGCCAGCAGTCGCCGGGACCTCCGGCGTAATGAGCAGTTCTTC. It yields the protein CASSRRDLRRNEQFF.